This T cell receptor beta chain was obtained from a study of blood T cells in healthy people across ages. This clonotype was recorded at least ten times. Trimming removed 6 bases from V and 4 bases from J, with 10 bases in between. CDR1 and CDR2 from the germline V gene are MDHEN and SYDVKM. This CDR3 comprises 12 residues. A sample-barcoded 5' primer and a J-beta primer mix were used in a second PCR of roughly 7 to 11 cycles. TCRdb independently ran MiXCR on the 5' RACE reads; one entry per CDR3 protein. The data show 1.5 million or so distinct CDR3 sequences, with approximately 43% seen just once and around 4% held by the top ten.

This TCR was recovered from a woman aged 18-29 years in good health. The chain combines TRBV28 with TRBJ2-7; D not certain. What was sequenced was blood. As DNA, the CDR3 is TGTGCCAGCAGCTTACTTGCTTACGAGCAGTACTTC. This gives the protein CASSLLAYEQYF.